The T cell receptor beta chain described here comes from a study of blood T cells in healthy people across ages. Germline lookup yields CDR1 DFQATT and CDR2 SNEGSKA (reference sequence). Trimming removed 1 base at V and 0 bases at J, with 10 bases between. The CDR3 sequence is 16 residues long. A second about 7 to 12 cycle PCR used barcoded and J-beta primers. TCRdb recomputed calls from the 5' RACE reads with MiXCR, one row per CDR3 protein. This sample has roughly 560,000 distinct CDR3 sequences, with approximately 25% found just once. The sample also formed part of further work on T cells of mothers and their children.

The rearrangement joins TRBV20-1 to TRBJ2-6, with D maybe TRBD2 (6 bases). Sample: blood. The receptor's source is a boy younger than 18 in good health. This CDR3 is CSARGAGPSGANVLTF. The CDR3 DNA follows: TGCAGTGCTAGAGGAGCGGGCCCCTCTGGGGCCAACGTCCTGACTTTC.